These 25 T cell receptor beta chains were all obtained from the same sample, sequenced in a study of blood T cell repertoires in COVID-19. Only in-frame clones appear in the TCRdb table, and some are missing; sequencing was by immunoSEQ multiplex PCR. Seen here are about 38,000 clones, 85% to 90% observed once, and the top ten hold 25% to 30%. Input material: peripheral blood. The receptors shown here come from a man between 60 and 75 years old with active or convalescent COVID-19.

The chain is built from TRBV11-3 and TRBJ2-7; D ambiguous. The CDR3 is made up of 12 amino acids. Germline CDR1 and CDR2: SGHNT and YENEEA. CDR3: CAYQEHSYEQYF. The CDR3 nucleotides read TGTGCATACCAAGAACACTCCTACGAGCAGTACTTC.

J is TRBJ1-4 and V is TRBV28; D remains ambiguous. The V end lost 6 bases, the J end lost 5 bases, and 13 bases lay between the germline ends. Germline CDR1 and CDR2: MDHEN and SYDVKM. The CDR3 loop spans 14 amino acids. This chain's CDR3 is CASRPGGLNEKLFF. The CDR3 DNA sequence: TGTGCCAGCAGGCCGGGAGGGCTCAATGAAAAACTGTTTTTT.

The CDR3 DNA follows: TGTGCCAGCAGTCCCGGACCTCAAGCGGGAGCCGTTCAAGAGACCCAGTACTTC. This sequence encodes CASSPGPQAGAVQETQYF. The rearrangement uses TRBV25-1 and TRBJ2-5, with TRBD2 matching over 8 bases. The germline CDR1 and CDR2 sequences are MGHDK and SYGVNS. V was clipped by 5 bases and J by 2 bases; unmatched bases: 16. The CDR3 has 18 residues.

This chain joins TRBV19 and TRBJ2-3; TRBD2 is a possible D gene (6 bases). The CDR3 spans 15 residues. Trimming left V 10 bases short and J 0 bases short, with 17 bases between. CDR1 and CDR2 from the germline V gene are LNHDA and SQIVND (reference sequence). This CDR3 reads CATATGRGSTDTQYF. The CDR3 DNA follows: TGTGCCACTGCCACGGGGCGGGGAAGCACAGATACGCAGTATTTT.

The CDR3 DNA sequence: TGCGCCAGCAGCAAGGACAGGGAGAACACCGGGGAGCTGTTTTTT. It translates to CASSKDRENTGELFF. The gene calls are TRBV5-1 and TRBJ2-2; TRBD1 agrees at 8 bases. The CDR3 totals 15 residues. The junction had 3 bases not matched to a gene; V was cut back by 4 bases and J by 1 base. Germline V CDR1 and CDR2: SGHRS, YFSETQ.

The chain uses TRBV6-5 and TRBJ2-2, with 10 bases aligning to TRBD2. The V gene end was trimmed by 10 bases and the J gene end by 1 base; junction bases not matched to a gene: 6. The germline V gene has CDR1 MNHEY and CDR2 SVGAGI. CDR3 length: 15 residues. This CDR3 is CAIPGLAMNTGELFF. The CDR3 nucleotides are TGTGCCATCCCGGGACTAGCGATGAACACCGGGGAGCTGTTTTTT.

The CDR3 region is CASSPMGRGRYF. The CDR3 DNA reads as TGCGCCAGCAGCCCCATGGGGCGGGGGAGGTATTTT. This rearrangement joins TRBV4-1 to TRBJ2-3, with TRBD2 identical over 7 bases. V trimming: 4 bases; J trimming: 14 bases; junction bases outside the gene matches: 9. This CDR3 is 12 amino acids long. CDR1 is MGHRA and CDR2 is YSYEKL in the germline V gene.

The CDR3 DNA follows: TGTGCCAGCAGAGGGACAGGGGGAGGCTACGAGCAGTACTTC. Protein sequence: CASRGTGGGYEQYF. The chain joins TRBV27 to TRBJ2-7; 11 bases are shared with TRBD1. Trimming took 6 bases from V and 3 from J; bases not matched to a gene: 4. The CDR3 totals 14 residues. CDR1 and CDR2 from the germline V gene are MNHEY and SMNVEV (reference sequence).

V is TRBV5-1 and J is TRBJ2-3; 10 positions match TRBD2. CDR1 is SGHRS and CDR2 is YFSETQ in the germline V gene. Losses at the gene ends were 5 bases for V and 3 bases for J; bases not matched to a gene: 6. This CDR3 region has 15 residues. Here the CDR3 reads CASRTGTSVTDTQYF. CDR3 DNA sequence: TGCGCCAGCAGAACCGGGACTAGCGTTACAGATACGCAGTATTTT.

The chain recombines TRBV29-1 with TRBJ2-2; tentatively, D is TRBD1 (5 bases). This CDR3 is 14 amino acids long. Germline V gene sequence: CDR1 SQVTM, CDR2 ANQGSEA. V was shortened by 3 bases and J by 2 bases, with 10 bases between the two germline ends. Written as DNA, the CDR3 is TGCAGCGTTGATGCCAGGGCCAACACCGGGGAGCTGTTTTTT. Translation: CSVDARANTGELFF.

The chain employs TRBV9 and TRBJ2-5; 7 bases fit TRBD1. Per germline, CDR1 SGDLS and CDR2 YYNGEE. The CDR3 loop spans 16 amino acids. The V and J ends lost 4 bases and 5 bases, in that order; junction bases with no gene match: 14. The CDR3 is CASSLSQGPRGETQYF. CDR3 coding DNA: TGTGCCAGCAGCTTAAGCCAGGGACCCAGGGGGGAGACCCAGTACTTC.

The gene calls are TRBV6-5 and TRBJ2-5, with 9 bases matching TRBD1. Unmatched junction bases numbered 9, after V lost 5 bases and J lost 5 bases. CDR3 size: 15 residues. Germline lookup yields CDR1 MNHEY and CDR2 SVGAGI. CDR3 nucleotides: TGTGCCAGCAGTAACGCGGGACAGGGTACGGAGACCCAGTACTTC. Protein product: CASSNAGQGTETQYF.

The chain uses TRBV7-8 and TRBJ2-7; 13 bases match TRBD2. Germline CDR1 reads SGHVS; CDR2 reads FQNEAQ. The CDR3 spans 16 residues. V lost 4 bases, J lost 0 bases, and 3 bases stayed unmatched. The CDR3 DNA sequence: TGTGCCAGCAGCTCGGGACTAGCGGGATACTCCTACGAGCAGTACTTC. This translates into CASSSGLAGYSYEQYF.

The chain joins TRBV24-1 to TRBJ2-7; 7 bases are a match to TRBD1. Germline V gene data show CDR1 as KGHDR and CDR2 as SFDVKD. The CDR3 spans 12 residues. V dropped 9 bases and J dropped 3; count of bases not matched to a gene: 4. The chain's CDR3 is CATEGQNYEQYF. Here the CDR3 DNA reads TGTGCCACCGAGGGACAGAACTACGAGCAGTACTTC.

V is TRBV15 and J is TRBJ1-1; D is possibly TRBD1 (5 bases). Germline CDR1 is LNHNV and CDR2 is YYDKDF (reference sequence). CDR3 length: 22 residues. Trimming stripped 0 bases from V and 5 bases from J, with 34 bases between. CDR3 protein: CATSRDYSLGKAPGGKLTEAFF. For the CDR3, the DNA is TGTGCCACCAGCAGAGATTACTCCTTGGGGAAGGCCCCCGGGGGTAAGTTAACTGAAGCTTTCTTT.

V is TRBV10-3 and J is TRBJ2-3; weak D call: TRBD2 (6 bases). Trimming shortened V by 4 bases and J by 0 bases, and 11 bases separated the two germline ends. The CDR3 spans 15 residues. Per the germline V gene, CDR1 is ENHRY and CDR2 is SYGVKD. The CDR3 coding sequence is TGTGCCATCAGTGGGCGGGGAACTAGCACAGATACGCAGTATTTT. Protein: CAISGRGTSTDTQYF.

The chain links TRBV28 to TRBJ1-5; 7 bases are a match to TRBD1. CDR1 and CDR2 (germline): MDHEN, SYDVKM. The J segment lost 6 bases and the V segment lost 2 bases, leaving 7 bases of the junction unmatched. The CDR3 is 15 amino acids. CDR3 loop: CASSLPQGVSQPQHF. The CDR3 region has the DNA TGTGCCAGCAGTTTACCCCAGGGGGTGAGTCAGCCCCAGCATTTT. The whole variable domain, filled in from reference TRBV28 and TRBJ1-5, reads DVKVTQSSRYLVKRTGEKVFLECVQDMDHENMFWYRQDPGLGLRLIYFSYDVKMKEKGDIPEGYSVSREKKERFSLILESASTNQTSMYLCASSLPQGVSQPQHFGDGTRLSIL.

This clone has only one observation. The rearrangement uses TRBV5-1 and TRBJ2-3; 7 nucleotides line up with TRBD2. V lost 1 base and J lost 3; bases outside the gene matches: 5. Germline V lookup: CDR1 SGHRS, CDR2 YFSETQ. CDR3 size: 15 residues. The CDR3 spells CASSLFGTTTDTQYF. In DNA form, the CDR3 reads TGCGCCAGCAGCTTGTTTGGGACTACAACAGATACGCAGTATTTT.

Only one count was recorded for this clone. This chain connects TRBV9 to TRBJ2-7, with D uncertain. Deletions cut 2 bases from V and 7 bases from J, with 13 bases between. CDR1 is SGDLS, CDR2 YYNGEE, per germline. The CDR3 has 13 amino acids. CDR3 bases: TGTGCCAGCAGCGTTTTATCAGGCAGTGAGCAGTACTTC. Translating it yields CASSVLSGSEQYF.

The chain couples TRBV5-1 to TRBJ2-7; 13 nucleotides agree with TRBD2. CDR1 SGHRS and CDR2 YFSETQ come from the germline V gene. The V and J ends lost 3 bases and 2 bases, in that order; junction bases with no gene match: 8. The CDR3 extends over 17 amino acids. CDR3 region: CASSSRTSGSLTYEQYF. The CDR3 bases are TGCGCCAGCAGCTCAAGGACTAGCGGGAGTCTTACCTACGAGCAGTACTTC.

V and J are TRBV5-1 and TRBJ2-7; 8 nucleotides line up with TRBD1. This CDR3 spans 14 amino acids. Germline V gene data show CDR1 as SGHRS and CDR2 as YFSETQ. V lost 3 bases and J lost 2; bases outside the gene matches: 4. CDR3 bases: TGCGCCAGCAGCTCTGGACAGGGCCCCTACGAGCAGTACTTC. Encoded protein: CASSSGQGPYEQYF.

This chain connects TRBV30 to TRBJ2-4; 11 bases agree with TRBD1. Looked up from germline, CDR1 is GTSNPN and CDR2 is SVGIG (reference sequence). This CDR3 region has 15 residues. The J segment lost 2 bases and the V segment lost 3 bases, leaving 3 bases of the junction unmatched. CDR3 nucleotide sequence: TGTGCCTGGAGGGACAGGGGGCGCCCCAAAAACATTCAGTACTTC. This translates into CAWRDRGRPKNIQYF.

The V and J genes are TRBV9 and TRBJ2-1; D gene ambiguous. Trimming left V 2 bases short and J 5 bases short, with 11 bases between. The CDR3 loop spans 14 amino acids. The V gene's germline CDR1 is SGDLS and CDR2 YYNGEE. The CDR3 DNA sequence: TGTGCCAGCAGCGTCCTAGTGGCTAACAATGAGCAGTTCTTC. Its translation is CASSVLVANNEQFF.

J is TRBJ2-1 and V is TRBV7-2; TRBD1 matches at 8 bases. The CDR3 is made up of 15 amino acids. V lost 5 bases and J lost 2; bases outside the gene matches: 5. The V gene's germline CDR1 is SGHTA and CDR2 FQGNSA. As DNA, the CDR3 is TGTGCCAGCAGCATCGGGACAGGTACCTACAATGAGCAGTTCTTC. It encodes CASSIGTGTYNEQFF.

This clone has just one count. This sequence joins TRBV15 and TRBJ2-6, with D maybe TRBD2 (6 bases). Germline V CDR1 and CDR2: LNHNV, YYDKDF (reference sequence). This CDR3 is 20 amino acids long. Trimming removed 0 bases at V and 4 bases at J, with 22 bases between. The CDR3 region has the DNA TGTGCCACCAGCAGAGATGGGAGGAGGACGAACGCTTGGGGGGCCAACGTCCTGACTTTC. Its protein product is CATSRDGRRTNAWGANVLTF.